The present T cell receptor (beta chain) was sequenced within a study of T-cell reconstitution after alpha-beta-depleted transplantation in children. Unique molecular identifiers were used in preparing the TCRbeta library. TCRdb reprocessed the PCR reads with MiXCR, giving one entry per CDR3 protein. The table records about 230,000 distinct CDR3 sequences, 8.5% to 10% of them present only once. Trimming shortened V by 1 base and J by 8 bases, and 14 bases separated the two germline ends. This CDR3 region has 14 residues. The germline V gene encodes CDR1 DFQATT and CDR2 SNEGSKA (reference sequence). The J gene is TRBJ1-4, the V gene TRBV20-1, with D possibly matching TRBD1 (5 bases). This TCR was recovered from a human donor who donated a stem cell graft to a child with acute lymphoblastic leukemia. The specimen comprised PBMCs from the stem cell graft donor, sampled from the stem cell graft. Here the CDR3 DNA reads TGCAGTGCTAGAGTAGGGGCGGGCGGCGAAAAACTGTTTTTT. This gives the protein CSARVGAGGEKLFF.